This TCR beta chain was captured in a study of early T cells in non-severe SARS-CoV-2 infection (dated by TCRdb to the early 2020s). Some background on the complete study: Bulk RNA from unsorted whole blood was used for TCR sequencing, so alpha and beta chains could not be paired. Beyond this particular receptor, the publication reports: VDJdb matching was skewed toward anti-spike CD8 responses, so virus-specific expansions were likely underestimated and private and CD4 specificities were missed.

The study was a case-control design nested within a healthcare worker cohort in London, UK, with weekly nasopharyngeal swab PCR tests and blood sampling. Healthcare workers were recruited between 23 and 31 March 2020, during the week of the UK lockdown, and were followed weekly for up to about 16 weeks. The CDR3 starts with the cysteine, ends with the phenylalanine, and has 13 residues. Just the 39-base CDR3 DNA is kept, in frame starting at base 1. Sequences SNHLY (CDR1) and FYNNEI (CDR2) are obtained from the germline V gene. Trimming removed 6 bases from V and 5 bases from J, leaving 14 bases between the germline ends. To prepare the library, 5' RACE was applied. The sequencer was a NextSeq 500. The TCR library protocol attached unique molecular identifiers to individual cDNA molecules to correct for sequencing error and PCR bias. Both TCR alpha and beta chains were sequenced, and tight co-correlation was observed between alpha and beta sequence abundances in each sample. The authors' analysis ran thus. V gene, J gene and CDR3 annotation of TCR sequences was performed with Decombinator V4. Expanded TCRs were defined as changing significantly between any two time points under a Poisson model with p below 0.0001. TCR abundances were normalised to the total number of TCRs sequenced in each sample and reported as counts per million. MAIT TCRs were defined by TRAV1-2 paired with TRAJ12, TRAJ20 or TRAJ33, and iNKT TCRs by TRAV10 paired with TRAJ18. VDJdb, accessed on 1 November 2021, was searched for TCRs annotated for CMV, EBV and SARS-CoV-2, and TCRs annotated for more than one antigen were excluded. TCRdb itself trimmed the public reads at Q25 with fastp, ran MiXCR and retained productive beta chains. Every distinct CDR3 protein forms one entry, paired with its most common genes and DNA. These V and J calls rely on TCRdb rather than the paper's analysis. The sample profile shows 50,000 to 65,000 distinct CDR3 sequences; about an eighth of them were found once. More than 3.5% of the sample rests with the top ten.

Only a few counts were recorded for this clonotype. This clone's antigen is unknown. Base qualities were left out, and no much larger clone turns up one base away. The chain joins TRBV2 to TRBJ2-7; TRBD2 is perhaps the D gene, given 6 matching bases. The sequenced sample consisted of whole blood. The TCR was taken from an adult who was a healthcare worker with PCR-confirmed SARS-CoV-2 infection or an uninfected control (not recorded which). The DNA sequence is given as TGTGCCAGCAGAAGGCCGGGAGTCCACGAGCAGTACTTC. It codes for CASRRPGVHEQYF. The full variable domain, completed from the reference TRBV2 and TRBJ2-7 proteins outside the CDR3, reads EPEVTQTPSHQVTQMGQEVILRCVPISNHLYFYWYRQILGQKVEFLVSFYNNEISEKSEIFDDQFSVERPDGSNFTLKIRSTKLEDSAMYFCASRRPGVHEQYFGPGTRLTVT.